This T cell receptor beta chain appears in the sequencing data of a study of patients and donors after allogeneic stem cell transplantation. The CDR3 is made up of 15 amino acids. The ends lost 5 bases at V and 3 bases at J; junction bases unmatched: 9. One entry per CDR3 protein results from TCRdb running MiXCR on the RT-PCR reads. Altogether fewer than 60,000 distinct CDR3 sequences are present, 10% to 15% being singletons, with the ten largest covering under 40%. Material for sequencing was blood, either unsorted or a sorted T cell fraction (not recorded which). The clonotype was recovered from a human donor who was either an allogeneic HSCT recipient or a stem cell or donor lymphocyte infusion donor (not recorded which). It is not recorded whose cells these are; they may come from a transplant donor. This chain connects TRBV12-3 or TRBV12-4 to TRBJ1-1; 7 bases fit TRBD1. The CDR3 loop is CASSTGTEDYTEAFF. CDR3 nucleotide sequence: TGTGCCAGCAGTACCGGGACAGAAGATTACACTGAAGCTTTCTTT.